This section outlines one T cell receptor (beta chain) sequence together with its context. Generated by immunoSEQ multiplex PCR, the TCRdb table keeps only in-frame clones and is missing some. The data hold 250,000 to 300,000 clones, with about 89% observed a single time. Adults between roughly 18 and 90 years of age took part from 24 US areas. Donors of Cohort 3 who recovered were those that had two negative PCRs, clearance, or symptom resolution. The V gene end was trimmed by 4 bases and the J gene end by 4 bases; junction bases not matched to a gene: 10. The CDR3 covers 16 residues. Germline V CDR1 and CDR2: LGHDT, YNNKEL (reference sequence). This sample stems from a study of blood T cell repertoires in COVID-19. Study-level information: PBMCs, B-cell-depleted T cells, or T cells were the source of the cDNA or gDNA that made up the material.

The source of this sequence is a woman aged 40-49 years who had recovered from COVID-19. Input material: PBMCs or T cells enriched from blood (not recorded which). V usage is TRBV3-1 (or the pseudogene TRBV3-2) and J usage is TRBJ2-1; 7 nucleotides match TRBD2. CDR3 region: CASSPSGGGSYNEQFF. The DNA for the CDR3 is TGTGCCAGCAGCCCAAGCGGCGGCGGGAGTTACAATGAGCAGTTCTTC.